A single TCR beta chain is shown here with its context. The antigen is unknown. Peripheral blood samples of 9 to 10 milliliters were drawn from each donor. No fewer than 7 million PBMCs went into each sample. The data belong to a study of blood T cells in healthy people across ages. General observations from the study: Unknown CMV status may confound age-related changes in expanded clones.

The use of a sample-barcoded 5' primer and a J-beta primer mix characterized a second PCR of 7 to 11 cycles. Each TCR beta cDNA got a 12-nucleotide random molecular identifier. TCRdb used MiXCR to reprocess the 5' RACE reads, holding one entry per CDR3 protein. Of about 1 million distinct CDR3 sequences listed, 35% to 50% are singletons. The receptor was derived from a woman aged 60-75 years in good health. Sequenced sample: blood.

The CDR3, as DNA: TGCAGCGTTGGCGGGGGCCGAAGCGAGCAGTACTTC. Translated: CSVGGGRSEQYF. The chain couples TRBV29-1 to TRBJ2-7, with a possible D match to TRBD2 (7 bases). Germline V gene data show CDR1 as SQVTM and CDR2 as ANQGSEA. The CDR3 spans 12 residues. Trimming took 4 bases from V and 6 from J, leaving 13 bases between them.